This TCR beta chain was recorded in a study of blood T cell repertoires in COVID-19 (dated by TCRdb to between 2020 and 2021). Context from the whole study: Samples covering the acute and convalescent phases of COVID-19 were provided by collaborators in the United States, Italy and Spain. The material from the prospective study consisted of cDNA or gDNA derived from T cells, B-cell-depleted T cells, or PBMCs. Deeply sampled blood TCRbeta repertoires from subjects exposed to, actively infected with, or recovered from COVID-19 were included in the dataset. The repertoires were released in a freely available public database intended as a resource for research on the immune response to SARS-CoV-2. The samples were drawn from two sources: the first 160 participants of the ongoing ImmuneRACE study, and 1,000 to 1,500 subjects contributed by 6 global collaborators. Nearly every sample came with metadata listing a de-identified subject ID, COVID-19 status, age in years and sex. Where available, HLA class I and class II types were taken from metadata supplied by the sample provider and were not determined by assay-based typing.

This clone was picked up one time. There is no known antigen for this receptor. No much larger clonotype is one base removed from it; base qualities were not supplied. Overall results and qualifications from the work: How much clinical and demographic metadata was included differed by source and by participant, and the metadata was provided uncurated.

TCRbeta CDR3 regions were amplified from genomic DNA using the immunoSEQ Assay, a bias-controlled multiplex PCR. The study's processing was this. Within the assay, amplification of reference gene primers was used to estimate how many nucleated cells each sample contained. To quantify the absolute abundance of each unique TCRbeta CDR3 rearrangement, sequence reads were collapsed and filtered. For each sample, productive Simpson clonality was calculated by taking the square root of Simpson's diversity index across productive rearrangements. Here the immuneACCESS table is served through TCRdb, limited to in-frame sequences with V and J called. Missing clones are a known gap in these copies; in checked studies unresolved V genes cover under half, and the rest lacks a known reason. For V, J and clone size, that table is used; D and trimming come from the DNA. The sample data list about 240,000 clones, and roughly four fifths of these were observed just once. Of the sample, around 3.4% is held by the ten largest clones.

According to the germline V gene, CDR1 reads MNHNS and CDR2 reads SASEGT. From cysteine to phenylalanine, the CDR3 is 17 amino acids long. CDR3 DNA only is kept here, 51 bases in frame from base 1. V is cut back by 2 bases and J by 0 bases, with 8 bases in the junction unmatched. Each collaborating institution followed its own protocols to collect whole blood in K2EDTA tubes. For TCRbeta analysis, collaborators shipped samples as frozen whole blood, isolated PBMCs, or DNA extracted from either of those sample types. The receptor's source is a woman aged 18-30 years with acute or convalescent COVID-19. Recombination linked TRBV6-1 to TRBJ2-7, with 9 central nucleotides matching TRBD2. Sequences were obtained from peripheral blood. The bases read TGTGCCAGCAGTGAACTCCGACTAGCGGATACCTCCTACGAGCAGTACTTC. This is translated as CASSELRLADTSYEQYF.